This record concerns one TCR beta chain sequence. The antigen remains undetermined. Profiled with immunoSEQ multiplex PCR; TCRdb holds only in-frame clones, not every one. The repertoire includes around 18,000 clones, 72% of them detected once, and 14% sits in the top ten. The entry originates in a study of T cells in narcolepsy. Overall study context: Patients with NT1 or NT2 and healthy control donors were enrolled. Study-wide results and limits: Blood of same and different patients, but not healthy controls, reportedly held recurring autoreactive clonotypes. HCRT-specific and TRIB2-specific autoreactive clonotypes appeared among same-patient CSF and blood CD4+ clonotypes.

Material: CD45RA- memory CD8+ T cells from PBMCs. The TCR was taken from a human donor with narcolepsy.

The CDR3 region has the DNA TGTGCCAGCAGTGAAGTTCGGGGAAGAGGGGGGGCCAATGGCTACACCTTC. This encodes CASSEVRGRGGANGYTF. The chain uses TRBV6-1 and TRBJ1-2; weak D call: TRBD1 (6 bases). The CDR3 runs 17 residues. Germline CDR1 reads MNHNS; CDR2 reads SASEGT. V shed 1 base and J shed 6 bases, with 21 bases lying between them.